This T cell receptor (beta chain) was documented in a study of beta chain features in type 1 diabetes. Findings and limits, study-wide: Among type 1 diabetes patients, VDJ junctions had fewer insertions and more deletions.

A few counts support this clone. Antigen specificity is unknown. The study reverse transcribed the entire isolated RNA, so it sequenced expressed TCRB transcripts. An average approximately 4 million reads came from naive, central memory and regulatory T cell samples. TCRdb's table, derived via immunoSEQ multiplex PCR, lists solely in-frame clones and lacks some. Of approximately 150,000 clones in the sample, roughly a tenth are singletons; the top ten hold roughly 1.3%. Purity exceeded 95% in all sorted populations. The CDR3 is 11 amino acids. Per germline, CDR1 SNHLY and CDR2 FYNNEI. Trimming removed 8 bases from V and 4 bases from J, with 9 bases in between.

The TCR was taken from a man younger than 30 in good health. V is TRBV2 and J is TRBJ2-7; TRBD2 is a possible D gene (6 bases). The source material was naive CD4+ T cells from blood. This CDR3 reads CASRGAYEQYF. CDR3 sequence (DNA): TGTGCCAGCCGCGGGGCTTACGAGCAGTACTTC.